This T cell receptor beta chain originates from a study of blood T cell repertoires in COVID-19. Germline-derived CDR1 and CDR2 are SGHRS and YFSETQ. V was clipped by 4 bases and J by 2 bases, with 12 bases between them. CDR3 size: 14 residues. The method was immunoSEQ multiplex PCR; TCRdb's version includes in-frame clones alone and lacks a portion of them. The top ten clones hold roughly 5.5% of a sample with approximately 250,000 clones, under 85% of them seen once. V is TRBV5-1 and J is TRBJ2-5, with D hard to call. Sequenced material: peripheral blood. This TCR derives from a human donor in a cohort sampled during active COVID-19. The chain's CDR3 is CASSLIDSQETQYF. Here the CDR3 DNA reads TGCGCCAGCAGCCTTATTGACTCGCAAGAGACCCAGTACTTC.